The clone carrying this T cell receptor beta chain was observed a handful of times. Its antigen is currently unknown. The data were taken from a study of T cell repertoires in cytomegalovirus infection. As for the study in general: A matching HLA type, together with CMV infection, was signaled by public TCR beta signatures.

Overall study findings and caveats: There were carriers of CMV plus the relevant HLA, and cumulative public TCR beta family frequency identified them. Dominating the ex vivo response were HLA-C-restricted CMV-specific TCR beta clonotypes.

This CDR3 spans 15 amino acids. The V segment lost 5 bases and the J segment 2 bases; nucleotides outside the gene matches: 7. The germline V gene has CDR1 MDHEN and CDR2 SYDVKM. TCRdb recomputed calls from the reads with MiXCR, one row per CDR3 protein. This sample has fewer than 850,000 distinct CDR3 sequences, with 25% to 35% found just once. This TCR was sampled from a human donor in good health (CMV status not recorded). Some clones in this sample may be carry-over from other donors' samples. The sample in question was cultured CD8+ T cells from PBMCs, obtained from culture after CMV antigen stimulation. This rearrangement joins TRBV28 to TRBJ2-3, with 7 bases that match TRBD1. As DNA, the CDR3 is TGTGCCAGCAGTGATAGGGACAGCCTCACAGATACGCAGTATTTT. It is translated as CASSDRDSLTDTQYF. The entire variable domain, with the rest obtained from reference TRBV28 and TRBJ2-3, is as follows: DVKVTQSSRYLVKRTGEKVFLECVQDMDHENMFWYRQDPGLGLRLIYFSYDVKMKEKGDIPEGYSVSREKKERFSLILESASTNQTSMYLCASSDRDSLTDTQYFGPGTRLTVL.